This entry is about one T cell receptor (beta chain). The data are from a study of technical replicates of blood from a handful of donors. Germline lookup yields CDR1 MGHDK and CDR2 SYGVNS. Deletions cut 4 bases from V and 4 bases from J, with 9 bases between. The CDR3 extends over 13 amino acids. Using immunoSEQ multiplex PCR, the repertoire was profiled, and TCRdb retains in-frame clones only, with some absent. The sample yields about 50,000 clones, roughly 90% seen once. This sequence originates from a human donor in good health. Some clones in this sample may be carry-over from other donors' samples. V usage is TRBV25-1 and J usage is TRBJ2-3; tentatively, D is TRBD1 (5 bases). Sequencing used PBMCs. CDR3 loop: CASSVRVSDTQYF. The CDR3, as DNA: TGTGCCAGCAGTGTCAGGGTTTCAGATACGCAGTATTTT.